This T cell receptor beta chain comes out of a study of OX40 agonist ivuxolimab in advanced cancers. About the study: The study enrolled dose-escalation patients with hepatocellular carcinoma, melanoma, renal cell or head and neck cancer. Cohort: 80% to 90% men, mean age about 60, aged about 23 to 79.

Study observations and caveats: Patients who responded partially at 0.1-3.0 mg/kg showed clonal expansion ranking among the lowest.

Sequencing was performed with immunoSEQ multiplex PCR; in TCRdb, only in-frame clones are kept and a portion is missing. This sample has about 77,000 clones; 70% to 90% occur once, and the top ten carry about 0.78%. On this clone: What it binds is not known.

The sample in question was CD4+ or CD8+ T cells sorted from blood, obtained in a trial of the OX40 agonist ivuxolimab. This clonotype originated in an adult with an advanced solid tumor such as melanoma, head and neck, liver or kidney cancer.

The CDR3 DNA reads as TGTGCCAGCAGTTTACAGCCAGTCAATCAGCCCCAGCATTTT. Protein: CASSLQPVNQPQHF. This chain links TRBV27 with TRBJ1-5; D is uncertain. Germline CDR1 and CDR2: MNHEY and SMNVEV (reference sequence). V was clipped by 2 bases and J by 3 bases, with 8 bases between them. The CDR3 is 14 residues long.